Listed below are T cell receptor beta chains from one sample, sequenced in a study of cytomegalovirus exposure and HLA in healthy donors. Only in-frame clones appear in the TCRdb table, and some are missing; sequencing was by immunoSEQ multiplex PCR. Found here are about 180,000 clones, roughly 82% of them singletons; the top ten hold 1.5%. Sample: PBMCs. The receptors originated from a man between 35 and 55 years old in good health and CMV-seronegative. Each CDR3 is given with its conserved first and last residue. A D gene is named only where the DNA matches it firmly. Clone size is not always given. Where it is, it says once, few, many or a class for expanded clones.

v_gene,j_gene,d_gene,len,abundance,CDR3nt,CDR3aa
TRBV7-9,TRBJ1-1,TRBD1,13,NA,TGTGCCAGCAGCTTTCAGGGGGGCACTGAAGCTTTCTTT,CASSFQGGTEAFF
TRBV29-1,TRBJ2-1,TRBD2,15,NA,TGCAGCGTTGATCTTATAGCGGGAGCTTACAATGAGCAGTTCTTC,CSVDLIAGAYNEQFF
TRBV9,TRBJ2-1,NA,11,once,TGTGCCAGCAGCGTACGGAATGAGCAGTTCTTC,CASSVRNEQFF
TRBV29-1,TRBJ2-7,TRBD1,13,NA,TGCAGCGTTGTAGGCAGGGGGACCTACGAGCAGTACTTC,CSVVGRGTYEQYF
TRBV9,TRBJ1-2,NA,12,NA,TGTGCCAGCGGGGGGGGCGGCTATGGCTACACCTTC,CASGGGGYGYTF
TRBV19,TRBJ1-5,NA,15,few,TGTGCCAGTAGAAGCGCCATTAATAGCAATCAGCCCCAGCATTTT,CASRSAINSNQPQHF
TRBV5-4,TRBJ1-2,NA,15,NA,TGTGCCAGCAGCCCGGACAGAAATTTTAACTATGGCTACACCTTC,CASSPDRNFNYGYTF
TRBV4-1,TRBJ2-5,TRBD1,16,few,TGCGCCAGCAGCCAGGGCTTAGCGACAGGGAAAGAGACCCAGTACTTC,CASSQGLATGKETQYF
TRBV13,TRBJ2-2,TRBD1,16,NA,TGTGCCAGCAGCACAGAAGGACAGGGGATCTCCGGGGAGCTGTTTTTT,CASSTEGQGISGELFF
TRBV5-1,TRBJ2-7,TRBD2,14,NA,TGCGCCAGCAGTCTGACTAGCGTCTCCTACGAGCAGTACTTC,CASSLTSVSYEQYF
TRBV6-6,TRBJ2-7,TRBD2,15,NA,TGTGCCAGCAGCCGAGAGGGGACTAACGTCTACGAGCAGTACTTC,CASSREGTNVYEQYF
TRBV4-3,TRBJ2-7,NA,19,NA,TGCGCCAGCAGCCAAGGGATCGCGTGGAGGCAGGTGAACTCCTACGAGCAGTACTTC,CASSQGIAWRQVNSYEQYF
TRBV2,TRBJ1-2,TRBD1,16,NA,TGTGCCAGCAGTGAACCTCGGGACAGGCGTAACTATGGCTACACCTTC,CASSEPRDRRNYGYTF
TRBV27,TRBJ2-7,TRBD2,13,NA,TGTGCCAGCAGGACTAGCGGGAGTTACGAGCAGTACTTC,CASRTSGSYEQYF
TRBV7-2,TRBJ1-6,NA,13,NA,TGTGCCAGCAGCTTAGTCCGGGATACACCCCTCCACTTT,CASSLVRDTPLHF
TRBV2,TRBJ2-7,NA,20,NA,TGTGCCAGCAGTGAAGGTTATGAGCGCGGCCCCGAATATCCGCCCTACGAGCAGTACTTC,CASSEGYERGPEYPPYEQYF
TRBV5-5,TRBJ1-2,NA,12,few,TGTGCCAGCAGCTCTAACAGCTATGGCTACACCTTC,CASSSNSYGYTF
TRBV4-3,TRBJ1-4,NA,16,NA,TGCGCCAGCAGCCAAGATGCGGCGGCAGGGAATGAAAAACTGTTTTTT,CASSQDAAAGNEKLFF
TRBV19,TRBJ1-5,NA,15,NA,TGTGCCAGTACCCATATGGGGGGTAACAATCAGCCCCAGCATTTT,CASTHMGGNNQPQHF
TRBV6-5,TRBJ1-5,NA,15,once,TGTGCCAGCAGTTACCGCAATTCGGGCAATCAGCCCCAGCATTTT,CASSYRNSGNQPQHF
TRBV5-4,TRBJ2-1,TRBD1,16,few,TGTGCCAGCAGCCTGGGTGGCAGGGGGAAGTACAATGAGCAGTTCTTC,CASSLGGRGKYNEQFF
TRBV19,TRBJ2-2,TRBD1,16,NA,TGTGCCAGTAGTATTGGGGCACAGGGGGCCCCCGGGGAGCTGTTTTTT,CASSIGAQGAPGELFF
TRBV7-3,TRBJ1-1,NA,14,NA,TGTGCCAGCAGCTTCGGTGCGGCGAACACTGAAGCTTTCTTT,CASSFGAANTEAFF
TRBV5-4,TRBJ2-5,TRBD1,17,NA,TGTGCCAGCAGCACAAGGACAGGGGGCGCGATTGGGGAGACCCAGTACTTC,CASSTRTGGAIGETQYF
TRBV4-3,TRBJ1-6,NA,17,NA,TGCGCCAGCAGCCAAGATTTGAGGCCGGCCCCATATTCACCCCTCCACTTT,CASSQDLRPAPYSPLHF
TRBV19,TRBJ2-7,NA,14,NA,TGTGCCAGTTCTAATCCCAGGGTACCCTACGAGCAGTACTTC,CASSNPRVPYEQYF
TRBV29-1,TRBJ2-5,NA,14,NA,TGCAGCGTCGCAAAGGGGGGGGGCATCGAGACCCAGTACTTC,CSVAKGGGIETQYF
TRBV15,TRBJ1-6,NA,17,NA,TGTGCCACCAGCAGAGGACGGGAGAGCTCCTATAATTCACCCCTCCACTTT,CATSRGRESSYNSPLHF
TRBV18,TRBJ2-3,NA,14,NA,TGTGCCAGCTCACCCAACAGTTTCACAGATACGCAGTATTTT,CASSPNSFTDTQYF
TRBV11-1,TRBJ1-1,NA,13,NA,TGTGCCAGCAGCTTGCAGATAAACACTGAAGCTTTCTTT,CASSLQINTEAFF
TRBV19,TRBJ1-2,TRBD1,15,NA,TGTGCCAGTAGTAAAACAAACAGGGGGCCCTATGGCTACACCTTC,CASSKTNRGPYGYTF
TRBV11-2,TRBJ2-3,NA,13,NA,TGTGCCAGCAGCTTTTCTCGCACAGATACGCAGTATTTT,CASSFSRTDTQYF
TRBV19,TRBJ2-1,NA,16,NA,TGTGCCAGTACCCCTTTCAGCCAGGGGTACTACAATGAGCAGTTCTTC,CASTPFSQGYYNEQFF